This TCR beta chain appears in the sequencing data of a study of blood T cell repertoires in COVID-19. Across the study: Acute and convalescent COVID-19 specimens originated in the United States, Italy and Spain. PBMCs, B-cell-depleted T cells, or T cells were the source of the cDNA or gDNA that made up the material.

Germline CDR1 is MNHEY and CDR2 is SVGAGI. V shed 6 bases and J 3 bases; nucleotides not matched to a gene: 2. CDR3 size: 14 residues. Source study methods: Amplification of reference gene primers provided the estimated nucleated cell counts. Clones were read by immunoSEQ multiplex PCR, and TCRdb kept only the in-frame ones, dropping some. The V and J calls and the clone size are those of that table, but D and trimming were determined from the DNA. This table has roughly 71,000 clones, 65% to 90% appearing once. This chain uses TRBV6-5 with TRBJ2-1; 10 nucleotides agree with TRBD2. This TCR was recovered from a man aged 45-60 years with acute or convalescent COVID-19. Material for sequencing was peripheral blood. The CDR3 sequence: CASRAGGGYNEQFF. DNA for the CDR3: TGTGCCAGCAGAGCGGGGGGGGGCTACAATGAGCAGTTCTTC.